This T cell receptor beta chain originates from a study of blood T cells in healthy people across ages. Trimming pared 4 bases from V and 4 bases from J, leaving 23 bases between. The CDR3 runs 19 residues. A sample-barcoded 5' primer and a J-beta primer mix were used in a second PCR of roughly 6 to 11 cycles. TCRdb analysed the 5' RACE reads with MiXCR anew, one entry per CDR3 protein. The sample records some 1.5 million distinct CDR3 sequences, approximately 39% being singletons. Specimen: blood. The receptor's source is a woman in her late teens or twenties in good health. This chain links TRBV12-3 or TRBV12-4 with TRBJ2-6; D may be TRBD1 or TRBD2 (7 bases each). The CDR3 loop is CASSSGRGLSNSGANVLTF. In DNA form, the CDR3 reads TGTGCCAGCAGTTCGGGGAGGGGGCTTAGCAATTCAGGGGCCAACGTCCTGACTTTC.